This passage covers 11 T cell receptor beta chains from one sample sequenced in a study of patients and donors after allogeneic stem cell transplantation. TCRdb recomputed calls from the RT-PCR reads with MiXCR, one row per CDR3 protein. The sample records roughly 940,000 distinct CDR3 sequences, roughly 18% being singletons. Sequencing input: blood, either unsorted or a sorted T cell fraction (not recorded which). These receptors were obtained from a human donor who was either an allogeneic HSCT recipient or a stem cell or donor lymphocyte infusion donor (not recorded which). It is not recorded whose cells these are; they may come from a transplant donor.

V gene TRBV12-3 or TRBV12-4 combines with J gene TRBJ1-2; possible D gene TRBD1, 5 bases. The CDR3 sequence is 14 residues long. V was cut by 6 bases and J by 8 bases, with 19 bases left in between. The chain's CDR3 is CASRLGGGVGGYTF. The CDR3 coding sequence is TGTGCCAGCAGATTGGGGGGAGGCGTAGGAGGCTACACCTTC.

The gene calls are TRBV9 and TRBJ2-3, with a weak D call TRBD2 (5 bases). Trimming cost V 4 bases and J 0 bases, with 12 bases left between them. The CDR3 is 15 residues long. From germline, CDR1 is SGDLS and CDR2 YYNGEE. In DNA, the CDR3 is TGTGCCAGCAGCCCGAGGGCGAGTAGCACAGATACGCAGTATTTT. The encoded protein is CASSPRASSTDTQYF. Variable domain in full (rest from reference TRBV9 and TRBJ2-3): DSGVTQTPKHLITATGQRVTLRCSPRSGDLSVYWYQQSLDQGLQFLIQYYNGEERAKGNILERFSAQQFPDLHSELNLSSLELGDSALYFCASSPRASSTDTQYFGPGTRLTVL.

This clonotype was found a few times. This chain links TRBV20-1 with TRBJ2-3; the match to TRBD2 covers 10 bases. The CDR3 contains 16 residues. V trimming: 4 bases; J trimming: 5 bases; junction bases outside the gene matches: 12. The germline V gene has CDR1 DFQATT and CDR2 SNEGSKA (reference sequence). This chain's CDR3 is CSATHLGTSVKDTQYF. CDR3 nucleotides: TGCAGTGCTACCCATTTGGGGACTAGCGTTAAAGATACGCAGTATTTT.

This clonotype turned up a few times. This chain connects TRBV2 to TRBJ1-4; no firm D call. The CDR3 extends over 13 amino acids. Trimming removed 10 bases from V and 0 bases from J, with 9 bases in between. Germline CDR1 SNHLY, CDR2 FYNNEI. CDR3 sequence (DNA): TGTGCCACACACTATGCAACTAATGAAAAACTGTTTTTT. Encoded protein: CATHYATNEKLFF.

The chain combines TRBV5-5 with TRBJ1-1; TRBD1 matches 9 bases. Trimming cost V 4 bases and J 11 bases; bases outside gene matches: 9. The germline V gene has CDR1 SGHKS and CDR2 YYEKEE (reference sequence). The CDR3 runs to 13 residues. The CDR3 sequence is CASSTRTGDEAFF. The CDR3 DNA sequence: TGTGCCAGCAGCACCCGGACAGGGGACGAGGCTTTCTTT.

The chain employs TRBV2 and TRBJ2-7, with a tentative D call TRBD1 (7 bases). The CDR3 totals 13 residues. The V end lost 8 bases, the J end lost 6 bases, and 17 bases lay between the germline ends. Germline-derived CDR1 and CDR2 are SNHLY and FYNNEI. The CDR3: CASSRDSTSEQYF. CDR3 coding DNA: TGTGCCAGCTCGCGGGACAGCACATCCGAGCAGTACTTC.

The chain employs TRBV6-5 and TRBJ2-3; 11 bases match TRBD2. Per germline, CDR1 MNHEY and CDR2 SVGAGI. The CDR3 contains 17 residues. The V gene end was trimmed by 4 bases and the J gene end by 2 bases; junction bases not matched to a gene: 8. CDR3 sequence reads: CASSSPSGGFYTDTQYF. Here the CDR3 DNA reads TGTGCCAGCAGTTCGCCTAGCGGGGGGTTTTACACAGATACGCAGTATTTT.

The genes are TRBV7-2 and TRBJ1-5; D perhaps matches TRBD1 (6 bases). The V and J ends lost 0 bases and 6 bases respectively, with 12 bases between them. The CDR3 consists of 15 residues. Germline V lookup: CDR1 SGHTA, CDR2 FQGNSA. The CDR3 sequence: CASSLAKGGTQPQHF. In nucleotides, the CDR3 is TGTGCCAGCAGCTTAGCTAAAGGGGGAACTCAGCCCCAGCATTTT. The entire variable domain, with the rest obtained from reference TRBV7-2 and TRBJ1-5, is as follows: GAGVSQSPSNKVTEKGKDVELRCDPISGHTALYWYRQSLGQGLEFLIYFQGNSAPDKSGLPSDRFSAERTGGSVSTLTIQRTQQEDSAVYLCASSLAKGGTQPQHFGDGTRLSIL.

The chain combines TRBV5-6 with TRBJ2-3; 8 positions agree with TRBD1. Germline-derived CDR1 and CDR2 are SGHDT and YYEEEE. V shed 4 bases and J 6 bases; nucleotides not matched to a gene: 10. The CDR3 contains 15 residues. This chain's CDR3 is CASSTWTGRLDTQYF. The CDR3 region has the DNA TGTGCCAGCAGCACCTGGACAGGGAGGTTGGATACGCAGTATTTT.

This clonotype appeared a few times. CDR3 bases: TGTGCCAGCAGTGACTCTGTCGTCCACGAGCAGTACTTC. The encoded protein is CASSDSVVHEQYF. The chain recombines TRBV25-1 with TRBJ2-7; D gene uncertain. Looked up from germline, CDR1 is MGHDK and CDR2 is SYGVNS. V was clipped by 3 bases and J by 5 bases, with 11 bases between them. This CDR3 region has 13 residues.

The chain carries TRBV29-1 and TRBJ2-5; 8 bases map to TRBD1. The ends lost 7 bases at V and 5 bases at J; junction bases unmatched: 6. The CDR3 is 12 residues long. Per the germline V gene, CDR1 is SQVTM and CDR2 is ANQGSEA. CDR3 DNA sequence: TGCAGCGCGACAGGGGTAGGGGAGACCCAGTACTTC. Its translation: CSATGVGETQYF.